Following are 3 T cell receptor beta chains from one sample sequenced in a study of blood T cell repertoires in COVID-19. Method: immunoSEQ multiplex PCR; TCRdb's copy keeps in-frame clones and lacks some. This table has more than 10,000 clones, 88% appearing once. Specimen: peripheral blood. Every receptor here comes from a human donor in a cohort sampled during active COVID-19.

The chain combines TRBV11-2 with TRBJ2-1; 13 nucleotides align to TRBD2. The CDR3 is made up of 14 amino acids. J gave up 10 bases and V 5 bases, and 5 bases lay outside the gene matches. The V gene's germline CDR1 is SGHAT and CDR2 FQNNGV. The CDR3 sequence: CASSPGLAGLEQFF. DNA of the CDR3: TGTGCCAGCAGCCCGGGACTAGCGGGATTAGAGCAGTTCTTC.

The CDR3 sequence: CATRRGNTGELFF. Here the CDR3 DNA reads TGTGCCACCAGGCGCGGGAACACCGGGGAGCTGTTTTTT. The chain recombines TRBV7-2 with TRBJ2-2; D is undetermined. Trimming cost V 10 bases and J 1 base, with 10 bases left between them. Germline CDR1 reads SGHTA; CDR2 reads FQGNSA. The length of the CDR3 is 13 residues. Combining the CDR3 with reference TRBV7-2 and TRBJ2-2 gives the whole variable domain GAGVSQSPSNKVTEKGKDVELRCDPISGHTALYWYRQSLGQGLEFLIYFQGNSAPDKSGLPSDRFSAERTGGSVSTLTIQRTQQEDSAVYLCATRRGNTGELFFGEGSRLTVL.

The chain couples TRBV3-1 (or the pseudogene TRBV3-2) to TRBJ1-2, with D perhaps matching TRBD1 (5 bases). Germline-derived CDR1 and CDR2 are LGHDT and YNNKEL (reference sequence). Trimming cost V 2 bases and J 8 bases, with 15 bases left between them. The CDR3 contains 14 residues. The CDR3 DNA sequence: TGTGCCAGCAGCCAATTCGCGGGGCGGCAAGGCTACACCTTC. Amino acids: CASSQFAGRQGYTF.